Listed below are T cell receptor beta chains from one sample, sequenced in a study of early T cells in non-severe SARS-CoV-2 infection. TCRdb independently ran MiXCR on the 5' RACE reads; one entry per CDR3 protein. Counted here are about 85,000 distinct CDR3 sequences, 13% to 15% occurring once; the ten biggest clones make up around 7%. What was sequenced was whole blood. These TCRs come from an adult who was a healthcare worker with PCR-confirmed SARS-CoV-2 infection or an uninfected control (not recorded which). Both conserved end residues are part of each CDR3. Each record gives: D gene, clone size, J gene, V gene, CDR3 DNA, CDR3 protein. A D gene is named only where the DNA matches it firmly. Clone size is not always given. Where it is, it says once, few, many or a class for expanded clones.

.	.	TRBJ2-1	TRBV18	TGTGCCAGCTCACCAAGGAGGGATGCTGAGCAGTTCTTC	CASSPRRDAEQFF
.	.	TRBJ1-1	TRBV6-1	TGTGCCAGCAGTGAAGGGCAGCGGTTATCAGACCCTGAAGCTTTCTTT	CASSEGQRLSDPEAFF
.	few	TRBJ2-1	TRBV10-2	TGCGCCAGCAGACTCCCGGGACCAAACAATGAGCAGTTCTTC	CASRLPGPNNEQFF
.	few	TRBJ2-1	TRBV7-9	TGTGCCAGCAGCTTTACCGACAATGAGCAGTTCTTC	CASSFTDNEQFF
TRBD1	.	TRBJ1-4	TRBV7-6	TGTGCCAGCAGCCCGGGGACAGGTCCGTATGAAAAACTGTTTTTT	CASSPGTGPYEKLFF
TRBD2	few	TRBJ2-3	TRBV7-6	TGTGCCAGCAGCTTAGTTGGGTGGAGGACTAGCGGAGTCGGGGATACGCAGTATTTT	CASSLVGWRTSGVGDTQYF
.	few	TRBJ2-7	TRBV10-3	TGTGCCATCAGTGAGTCCTTGGGTCAACCCTACGAGCAGTACTTC	CAISESLGQPYEQYF
.	.	TRBJ2-2	TRBV7-9	TGTGCCAGCAGCTTCGCCGGGACTCCCAATTCCGGGGAGCTGTTTTTT	CASSFAGTPNSGELFF
.	.	TRBJ2-7	TRBV27	TGTGCCAGCAGTGGTTACCGGGACCCAAGGGGCGAGCAGTACTTC	CASSGYRDPRGEQYF
.	.	TRBJ2-1	TRBV18	TGTGCCAGCTCACCACCCGGCGCACGGGGCTCCTACAATGAGCAGTTCTTC	CASSPPGARGSYNEQFF
.	many	TRBJ1-1	TRBV6-1	TGTGCCAGCAGTCGTGGGGGGACTGAAGCTTTCTTT	CASSRGGTEAFF
TRBD1	few	TRBJ2-5	TRBV10-3	TGTGCCATCAGTGAGTCTTGGGTATCGGACAGGCAATCAGAGACCCAGTACTTC	CAISESWVSDRQSETQYF
.	many	TRBJ1-3	TRBV28	TGTGCCAGCAGTTCCCGGGACGGCATTGCTGGAAACACCATATATTTT	CASSSRDGIAGNTIYF
TRBD1	.	TRBJ1-6	TRBV5-1	TGCGCCAGCAGCTTGGGACAGGGGAATTCACCCCTCCACTTT	CASSLGQGNSPLHF
.	.	TRBJ1-2	TRBV29-1	TGCAGCGTTGAGTCGCAGGGAGGAAAACACTATGGCTACACCTTC	CSVESQGGKHYGYTF
TRBD1	.	TRBJ2-6	TRBV20-1	TGCAGTGCTCTCCCCCGGGACAGCTGGACATCTGGGGCCAACGTCCTGACTTTC	CSALPRDSWTSGANVLTF
.	.	TRBJ1-1	TRBV29-1	TGCAGCGTTGAAAAGAACACTGAAGCTTTCTTT	CSVEKNTEAFF
.	few	TRBJ1-4	TRBV5-1	TGCGCCAGCAGCTGGCAGGGCCCGACTAATGAAAAACTGTTTTTT	CASSWQGPTNEKLFF
.	many	TRBJ2-1	TRBV3-1	TGTGCCAGCAGCCAAGTAGGTTTACTAGGGTCCTACAATGAGCAGTTCTTC	CASSQVGLLGSYNEQFF
TRBD1	.	TRBJ1-1	TRBV5-1	TGCGCCAGCAGCTTGGACGGGACAGCAAAAGCTTTCTTT	CASSLDGTAKAFF
.	many	TRBJ2-2	TRBV5-4	TGTGCCAGCAGCTTCGACGGTTCGAACACCGGGGAGCTGTTTTTT	CASSFDGSNTGELFF
TRBD1	.	TRBJ1-4	TRBV28	TGTGCCAGCGGCCCCCGACAGGGAAATGAAAAACTGTTTTTT	CASGPRQGNEKLFF
TRBD1	.	TRBJ2-1	TRBV20-1	TGCAGTGCTTACACGGGACAGGGTTACAATGAGCAGTTCTTC	CSAYTGQGYNEQFF
TRBD2	.	TRBJ2-7	TRBV28	TGTGCCAGCAGACTTGGCGCGGGAGGCTACGAGCAGTACTTC	CASRLGAGGYEQYF
TRBD2	few	TRBJ2-2	TRBV15	TGTGCCACCAGCAGCGAGGTATTAGCGGGAGGAGCCGGGGAGCTGTTTTTT	CATSSEVLAGGAGELFF
TRBD1	few	TRBJ1-4	TRBV6-5	TGTGCCAGCAGACCGAGACAGGGGGAAAAACTGTTTTTT	CASRPRQGEKLFF
.	.	TRBJ1-2	TRBV4-1	TGCGCCAGCAGCCAAGTGGCGGGTAACTATGGCTACACCTTC	CASSQVAGNYGYTF
.	many	TRBJ1-2	TRBV5-1	TGCGCCAGCAGCTTGAGTCGGCAGCGCTATGGCTACACCTTC	CASSLSRQRYGYTF
TRBD1	few	TRBJ1-2	TRBV29-1	TGCAGCGTTGAATCCTCCACTGGACAGGTCTATGGCTACACCTTC	CSVESSTGQVYGYTF
TRBD1	.	TRBJ1-4	TRBV12-3/TRBV12-4	TGTGCCAGCAGTACAGGGGGCGGTGAAAAACTGTTTTTT	CASSTGGGEKLFF
.	.	TRBJ2-2	TRBV18	TGTGCCAGCTCACCTTCCGTCACCGGGGAGCTGTTTTTT	CASSPSVTGELFF
.	few	TRBJ1-2	TRBV19	TGTGCCAGTAGTTTGCAGGGGAGCAGTGGCTACACCTTC	CASSLQGSSGYTF
.	.	TRBJ2-2	TRBV11-2	TGTGCCAGCAGAGCCCCGGGACCCACCGGGGAGCTGTTTTTT	CASRAPGPTGELFF
TRBD1	.	TRBJ2-5	TRBV12-3/TRBV12-4	TGTGCCAGCAGTTTCGGGGACAGGGGCCAAGAGACCCAGTACTTC	CASSFGDRGQETQYF
TRBD1	medium-sized	TRBJ1-5	TRBV20-1	TGCAGTGCGGGACAGGCACATAGCAATCAGCCCCAGCATTTT	CSAGQAHSNQPQHF
TRBD1	few	TRBJ1-6	TRBV7-9	TGTGCCAGCAGCCGGGAGACAGGGTATAATTCACCCCTCCACTTT	CASSRETGYNSPLHF
.	few	TRBJ2-7	TRBV5-1	TGCGCCAGCAGTGGATCCACGGCCTACGAGCAGTACTTC	CASSGSTAYEQYF
.	many	TRBJ2-7	TRBV28	TGTGCCAGCAGGATAGCGACTCCTAACTCCTACGAGCAGTACTTC	CASRIATPNSYEQYF
TRBD2	.	TRBJ2-7	TRBV19	TGTGCCAGTAGAACTAGCGGGGGATCCTACGAGCAGTACTTC	CASRTSGGSYEQYF
.	many	TRBJ1-2	TRBV5-1	TGCGCCAGCAGCTTACCACCCGGGGGGGCTAACTATGGCTACACCTTC	CASSLPPGGANYGYTF
TRBD1	few	TRBJ2-2	TRBV7-9	TGTGCCAGCAGCTTCCTACCGGGACAGGGGTATACCGGGGAGCTGTTTTTT	CASSFLPGQGYTGELFF
.	once	TRBJ1-3	TRBV12-3/TRBV12-4	TGTGCCAGCAGAGGGACGTCTGGAAACACCATATATTTT	CASRGTSGNTIYF